A selection of T cell receptor beta chains follows, all from one sample in a study of blood T cell repertoires in COVID-19. Here immunoSEQ multiplex PCR was the method, and the copy in TCRdb shows in-frame clones only, minus some. Of over 100,000 clones listed, 87% are singletons. Sequences were obtained from peripheral blood. Receptors were obtained from a man in his fifties or sixties with active COVID-19. The CDR3 runs from the conserved cysteine through the conserved F or W. The D gene is left open where the match is weak. Size tells how often a clone was seen (once, few, many) or the class of an expanded clone, and some rows leave it out.

clone_size: -; d_call: TRBD1; v_call: TRBV14; j_call: TRBJ2-2; cdr3_length: 19; cdr3_aa: CASSQILRQGAIYTGELFF; cdr3_nt: TGTGCCAGCAGCCAAATCTTAAGACAGGGGGCGATTTACACCGGGGAGCTGTTTTTT
clone_size: -; d_call: -; v_call: TRBV12-3/TRBV12-4; j_call: TRBJ1-4; cdr3_length: 12; cdr3_aa: CASSLAGEKLFF; cdr3_nt: TGTGCCAGCAGTTTAGCGGGCGAAAAACTGTTTTTT
clone_size: -; d_call: -; v_call: TRBV18; j_call: TRBJ1-3; cdr3_length: 17; cdr3_aa: CASSPGPGVLSGNTIYF; cdr3_nt: TGTGCCAGCTCACCAGGGCCAGGGGTTTTGTCTGGAAACACCATATATTTT
clone_size: -; d_call: -; v_call: TRBV4-1; j_call: TRBJ2-3; cdr3_length: 14; cdr3_aa: CASSANRATDTQYF; cdr3_nt: TGCGCCAGCAGCGCTAACAGGGCCACAGATACGCAGTATTTT
clone_size: -; d_call: -; v_call: TRBV2; j_call: TRBJ2-2; cdr3_length: 16; cdr3_aa: CASTQEGQTNTGELFF; cdr3_nt: TGTGCCAGCACCCAAGAGGGACAAACGAACACCGGGGAGCTGTTTTTT
clone_size: -; d_call: -; v_call: TRBV2; j_call: TRBJ2-7; cdr3_length: 11; cdr3_aa: CASRHSYEQYF; cdr3_nt: TGTGCCAGCAGACACTCCTACGAGCAGTACTTC
clone_size: -; d_call: TRBD1; v_call: TRBV7-2; j_call: TRBJ1-1; cdr3_length: 13; cdr3_aa: CASSFDRVSEAFF; cdr3_nt: TGTGCCAGCAGCTTCGACAGGGTCTCTGAAGCTTTCTTT
clone_size: -; d_call: -; v_call: TRBV7-9; j_call: TRBJ2-3; cdr3_length: 15; cdr3_aa: CASSLEGSLADTQYF; cdr3_nt: TGTGCCAGCAGCTTAGAGGGGTCCCTGGCCGATACGCAGTATTTT
clone_size: -; d_call: -; v_call: TRBV25-1; j_call: TRBJ2-3; cdr3_length: 15; cdr3_aa: CASSEWSGGSDTQYF; cdr3_nt: TGTGCCAGCAGTGAATGGTCCGGGGGATCAGATACGCAGTATTTT
clone_size: -; d_call: TRBD2; v_call: TRBV6-5; j_call: TRBJ2-5; cdr3_length: 14; cdr3_aa: CASSLPGGRETQYF; cdr3_nt: TGTGCCAGCAGTTTGCCGGGAGGGCGGGAGACCCAGTACTTC
clone_size: -; d_call: TRBD1; v_call: TRBV19; j_call: TRBJ1-2; cdr3_length: 13; cdr3_aa: CASKVRGHRGYTF; cdr3_nt: TGTGCCAGTAAGGTCAGGGGGCATCGAGGCTACACCTTC
clone_size: -; d_call: -; v_call: TRBV5-1; j_call: TRBJ1-2; cdr3_length: 16; cdr3_aa: CASSLNVRTSNYGYTF; cdr3_nt: TGCGCCAGCAGCTTGAATGTACGGACTTCAAACTATGGCTACACCTTC
clone_size: -; d_call: -; v_call: TRBV7-2; j_call: TRBJ2-3; cdr3_length: 14; cdr3_aa: CASRTASSTDTQYF; cdr3_nt: TGTGCCAGCAGGACAGCCTCTAGCACAGATACGCAGTATTTT
clone_size: -; d_call: TRBD1; v_call: TRBV3-1/TRBV3-2; j_call: TRBJ2-2; cdr3_length: 13; cdr3_aa: CATSGQSTGELFF; cdr3_nt: TGTGCCACCTCGGGACAGTCGACCGGGGAGCTGTTTTTT
clone_size: -; d_call: -; v_call: TRBV5-4; j_call: TRBJ2-7; cdr3_length: 13; cdr3_aa: CASSFWSSYEQYF; cdr3_nt: TGTGCCAGCAGCTTCTGGAGCTCCTACGAGCAGTACTTC
clone_size: few; d_call: -; v_call: TRBV2; j_call: TRBJ2-7; cdr3_length: 15; cdr3_aa: CASSGSGLSSYEQYF; cdr3_nt: TGTGCCAGCAGTGGTAGCGGCCTGAGCTCCTACGAGCAGTACTTC
clone_size: -; d_call: -; v_call: TRBV30; j_call: TRBJ1-5; cdr3_length: 15; cdr3_aa: CAWSGGQVGNQPQHF; cdr3_nt: TGTGCCTGGAGTGGCGGGCAGGTCGGCAATCAGCCCCAGCATTTT
clone_size: -; d_call: -; v_call: TRBV6-5; j_call: TRBJ2-7; cdr3_length: 16; cdr3_aa: CASSYSFLTGTYEQYF; cdr3_nt: TGTGCCAGCAGTTACTCGTTTCTCACGGGTACATACGAGCAGTACTTC
clone_size: -; d_call: -; v_call: TRBV6-5; j_call: TRBJ1-2; cdr3_length: 14; cdr3_aa: CASSPLDTLQGYTF; cdr3_nt: TGTGCCAGCAGCCCGCTGGACACGCTCCAGGGCTACACCTTC
clone_size: -; d_call: -; v_call: TRBV3-1/TRBV3-2; j_call: TRBJ1-4; cdr3_length: 13; cdr3_aa: CASSRRGLTYLFF; cdr3_nt: TGTGCCAGCAGCCGGAGGGGCTTAACCTACCTGTTTTTT
clone_size: -; d_call: -; v_call: TRBV25-1; j_call: TRBJ2-5; cdr3_length: 14; cdr3_aa: CASSAPGTLKAQYF; cdr3_nt: TGTGCCAGCAGTGCCCCCGGGACTCTGAAGGCCCAGTACTTC
clone_size: once; d_call: -; v_call: TRBV2; j_call: TRBJ1-6; cdr3_length: 14; cdr3_aa: CASSEEARSSPLHF; cdr3_nt: TGTGCCAGCAGTGAAGAGGCGCGGAGTTCACCCCTCCACTTT
clone_size: -; d_call: TRBD1; v_call: TRBV6-2/TRBV6-3; j_call: TRBJ1-1; cdr3_length: 14; cdr3_aa: CASSSYRGNTEAFF; cdr3_nt: TGTGCCAGCAGCTCTTACAGGGGGAATACTGAAGCTTTCTTT
clone_size: -; d_call: TRBD1; v_call: TRBV7-2; j_call: TRBJ2-1; cdr3_length: 18; cdr3_aa: CASSLSAVRQGPYNEQFF; cdr3_nt: TGTGCCAGCAGCTTGTCGGCGGTTCGACAGGGACCCTACAATGAGCAGTTCTTC
clone_size: -; d_call: TRBD2; v_call: TRBV5-5; j_call: TRBJ2-7; cdr3_length: 15; cdr3_aa: CASSIGGGASVEQYF; cdr3_nt: TGTGCCAGCAGCATCGGCGGGGGGGCTAGCGTCGAGCAGTACTTC
clone_size: -; d_call: -; v_call: TRBV5-1; j_call: TRBJ2-5; cdr3_length: 15; cdr3_aa: CASSLEIGSGETQYF; cdr3_nt: TGCGCCAGCAGCTTGGAGATAGGATCAGGGGAGACCCAGTACTTC
clone_size: -; d_call: -; v_call: TRBV19; j_call: TRBJ1-1; cdr3_length: 13; cdr3_aa: CASSLNPSTEAFF; cdr3_nt: TGTGCCAGTTCCCTTAATCCGAGCACTGAAGCTTTCTTT
clone_size: -; d_call: TRBD2; v_call: TRBV6-2/TRBV6-3; j_call: TRBJ2-7; cdr3_length: 16; cdr3_aa: CASSYSLAGVNYEQYF; cdr3_nt: TGTGCCAGCAGTTACTCTCTAGCGGGGGTTAACTACGAGCAGTACTTC
clone_size: -; d_call: -; v_call: TRBV29-1; j_call: TRBJ2-1; cdr3_length: 12; cdr3_aa: CSHTASYNEQFF; cdr3_nt: TGCAGCCACACAGCCTCCTACAATGAGCAGTTCTTC
clone_size: -; d_call: -; v_call: TRBV6-1; j_call: TRBJ1-2; cdr3_length: 14; cdr3_aa: CASSEIQSNYGYTF; cdr3_nt: TGTGCCAGCAGTGAAATACAGTCTAACTATGGCTACACCTTC
clone_size: -; d_call: -; v_call: TRBV29-1; j_call: TRBJ1-2; cdr3_length: 11; cdr3_aa: CSGFGGYGYTF; cdr3_nt: TGCAGCGGATTCGGGGGTTATGGCTACACCTTC
clone_size: -; d_call: TRBD2; v_call: TRBV4-1; j_call: TRBJ2-5; cdr3_length: 15; cdr3_aa: CASSPLAGGEETQYF; cdr3_nt: TGCGCCAGCAGCCCTCTAGCGGGGGGTGAAGAGACCCAGTACTTC
clone_size: -; d_call: -; v_call: TRBV19; j_call: TRBJ2-1; cdr3_length: 14; cdr3_aa: CATSPGLSSNEQFF; cdr3_nt: TGTGCCACCTCTCCGGGACTCTCCTCCAATGAGCAGTTCTTC
clone_size: -; d_call: TRBD1; v_call: TRBV9; j_call: TRBJ2-3; cdr3_length: 16; cdr3_aa: CASSVFSGGGADTQYF; cdr3_nt: TGTGCCAGCAGCGTATTTTCAGGGGGCGGCGCAGATACGCAGTATTTT
clone_size: -; d_call: TRBD1; v_call: TRBV5-8; j_call: TRBJ2-7; cdr3_length: 15; cdr3_aa: CASSYWDKGAYEQYF; cdr3_nt: TGTGCCAGCAGCTATTGGGACAAGGGGGCGTACGAGCAGTACTTC
clone_size: few; d_call: -; v_call: TRBV19; j_call: TRBJ1-2; cdr3_length: 13; cdr3_aa: CASQNIGGYGYTF; cdr3_nt: TGTGCCAGTCAAAACATCGGCGGCTATGGCTACACCTTC
clone_size: -; d_call: -; v_call: TRBV19; j_call: TRBJ2-3; cdr3_length: 16; cdr3_aa: CASPIVRMVDTDTQYF; cdr3_nt: TGTGCCAGTCCCATCGTGCGAATGGTTGACACAGATACGCAGTATTTT
clone_size: -; d_call: -; v_call: TRBV3-1/TRBV3-2; j_call: TRBJ2-6; cdr3_length: 13; cdr3_aa: CASSLQGANVLTF; cdr3_nt: TGTGCCAGCAGTTTACAGGGGGCCAACGTCCTGACTTTC
clone_size: -; d_call: -; v_call: TRBV5-4; j_call: TRBJ1-1; cdr3_length: 16; cdr3_aa: CASSSFPGVMNTEAFF; cdr3_nt: TGTGCCAGCAGCTCCTTTCCAGGGGTTATGAACACTGAAGCTTTCTTT
clone_size: -; d_call: -; v_call: TRBV5-1; j_call: TRBJ2-2; cdr3_length: 16; cdr3_aa: CASSLEGVRATGELFF; cdr3_nt: TGCGCCAGCAGCTTGGAAGGGGTACGAGCCACCGGGGAGCTGTTTTTT
clone_size: -; d_call: -; v_call: TRBV20-1; j_call: TRBJ2-5; cdr3_length: 11; cdr3_aa: CSAAGPGPQYF; cdr3_nt: TGCAGTGCGGCGGGGCCGGGGCCCCAGTACTTC
clone_size: -; d_call: -; v_call: TRBV6-5; j_call: TRBJ1-1; cdr3_length: 12; cdr3_aa: CASSRLNTEAFF; cdr3_nt: TGTGCCAGCAGTCGTCTGAACACTGAAGCTTTCTTT
clone_size: -; d_call: TRBD1; v_call: TRBV10-3; j_call: TRBJ2-4; cdr3_length: 19; cdr3_aa: CAISDPGQGDLTAKNIQYF; cdr3_nt: TGTGCCATCAGTGACCCGGGACAGGGGGATCTTACAGCCAAAAACATTCAGTACTTC
clone_size: -; d_call: -; v_call: TRBV5-6; j_call: TRBJ1-3; cdr3_length: 18; cdr3_aa: CASSLSWRTVPSGNTIYF; cdr3_nt: TGTGCCAGCAGCTTGTCTTGGCGTACAGTTCCCTCTGGAAACACCATATATTTT
clone_size: -; d_call: TRBD1; v_call: TRBV5-4; j_call: TRBJ2-1; cdr3_length: 13; cdr3_aa: CASSLVGGGEQFF; cdr3_nt: TGTGCCAGCAGCTTGGTAGGGGGCGGGGAGCAGTTCTTC
clone_size: -; d_call: -; v_call: TRBV5-6; j_call: TRBJ2-4; cdr3_length: 15; cdr3_aa: CASSPRRGGANIQYF; cdr3_nt: TGTGCCAGCAGCCCCCGACGGGGCGGGGCTAACATTCAGTACTTC
clone_size: -; d_call: TRBD2; v_call: TRBV5-3; j_call: TRBJ2-3; cdr3_length: 20; cdr3_aa: CARERSVLAGLPCRTDTQYF; cdr3_nt: TGTGCCAGAGAAAGGAGTGTCCTAGCGGGGCTCCCATGTCGGACAGATACGCAGTATTTT
clone_size: -; d_call: TRBD1; v_call: TRBV12-5; j_call: TRBJ2-7; cdr3_length: 18; cdr3_aa: CASGLVRIGTGVSYEQYF; cdr3_nt: TGTGCTAGTGGTTTGGTACGGATCGGGACAGGGGTCTCCTACGAGCAGTACTTC
clone_size: -; d_call: TRBD2; v_call: TRBV12-3/TRBV12-4; j_call: TRBJ2-3; cdr3_length: 13; cdr3_aa: CAGTQSERGKQYF; cdr3_nt: TGTGCCGGAACCCAATCAGAGCGGGGGAAGCAGTATTTT
clone_size: few; d_call: -; v_call: TRBV5-1; j_call: TRBJ2-5; cdr3_length: 15; cdr3_aa: CASSSPGGGRETQYF; cdr3_nt: TGCGCCAGCAGCTCCCCGGGAGGGGGCCGGGAGACCCAGTACTTC
clone_size: -; d_call: -; v_call: TRBV5-6; j_call: TRBJ2-6; cdr3_length: 15; cdr3_aa: CASSLQGAGANVLTF; cdr3_nt: TGTGCCAGCAGCTTACAGGGTGCTGGGGCCAACGTCCTGACTTTC
clone_size: -; d_call: TRBD1; v_call: TRBV5-4; j_call: TRBJ1-3; cdr3_length: 15; cdr3_aa: CASSHTGGAGNTIYF; cdr3_nt: TGTGCCAGCAGCCACACAGGGGGCGCTGGAAACACCATATATTTT
clone_size: -; d_call: -; v_call: TRBV15; j_call: TRBJ1-2; cdr3_length: 14; cdr3_aa: CATSLPGTEYGYTF; cdr3_nt: TGTGCCACCAGCTTACCCGGGACTGAGTATGGCTACACCTTC
clone_size: -; d_call: -; v_call: TRBV24-1; j_call: TRBJ2-1; cdr3_length: 17; cdr3_aa: CATRASSLSSSYNEQFF; cdr3_nt: TGTGCCACCAGAGCCTCTTCACTGTCTTCCTCCTACAATGAGCAGTTCTTC
clone_size: -; d_call: TRBD1; v_call: TRBV7-9; j_call: TRBJ1-3; cdr3_length: 17; cdr3_aa: CASPGGGPPYSGNTIYF; cdr3_nt: TGTGCCAGCCCCGGAGGGGGCCCTCCCTACTCTGGAAACACCATATATTTT
clone_size: -; d_call: TRBD1; v_call: TRBV6-4; j_call: TRBJ2-7; cdr3_length: 14; cdr3_aa: CASSEGTDLYEQYF; cdr3_nt: TGTGCCAGCAGTGAGGGGACAGATCTCTACGAGCAGTACTTC
clone_size: -; d_call: TRBD1; v_call: TRBV5-4; j_call: TRBJ2-7; cdr3_length: 15; cdr3_aa: CASSPDDRGHYEQYF; cdr3_nt: TGTGCCAGCAGCCCGGACGACAGGGGGCACTACGAGCAGTACTTC